The 3 T cell receptor beta chains given below trace back to one sample, sequenced in a study of CD8+CD57+ T cells in acquired aplastic anemia. Genomic DNA was employed as the template in profiling TCR beta VDJ and CDR3. TCRdb re-derived calls from the reads in MiXCR, one entry per CDR3 protein. The sample records approximately 200,000 distinct CDR3 sequences, about 59% being singletons. Sequencing input: sorted CD4+, CD8+, or CD8+CD57+ T cells (not recorded which) from PBMCs. Source of these receptors: a human donor in good health.

The V call is TRBV20-1, the J call TRBJ2-7; D unclear. Judging by the DNA end, TRBJ2-1 fits better; the J call may be wrong. The CDR3 is 14 residues long. Germline CDR1 is DFQATT and CDR2 is SNEGSKA (reference sequence). The CDR3, as DNA: TGCAGTGCTAGTTGGCATTTTTCCTACAATGAGCAGTTCTTC. Translating it yields CSASWHFSYNEQFF.

The chain recombines TRBV15 with TRBJ2-1; D is ambiguous. Germline V gives CDR1 LNHNV, CDR2 YYDKDF (reference sequence). This CDR3 is built from 14 residues. The germline V and J ends were trimmed by 2 bases and 9 bases, with 14 bases remaining between them. This chain's CDR3 is CATSRRVELGEQFF. As DNA, the CDR3 is TGTGCCACCAGCAGAAGGGTTGAATTGGGTGAGCAGTTCTTC.

The table lists this clonotype with many counts. The chain joins TRBV5-1 to TRBJ2-7, with D unclear. Trimming cost V 1 base and J 0 bases, with 2 bases left between them. Germline V gene sequence: CDR1 SGHRS, CDR2 YFSETQ. This CDR3 is built from 12 residues. CDR3 residues: CASSLNSYEQYF. CDR3 coding DNA: TGCGCCAGCAGCTTGAACTCCTACGAGCAGTACTTC.